This passage covers 9 T cell receptor beta chains from one sample sequenced in a study of post-analysis software for immune sequencing data. Study-wide findings and caveats: Roughly 5 TRBV segments, TRBV5-6, TRBV5-1 and TRBV20-1 among them, were found more frequent in patients than controls.

Their target antigens are unknown. Unique molecular identifiers were carried by the TCR beta cDNA libraries. TCRdb re-called the PCR reads through MiXCR, storing one row per CDR3 protein. The sample has a few hundred thousand distinct CDR3 sequences; 35% to 40% are singletons. Sequencing was carried out using blood. These receptors all stem from a girl aged 5 to 17 with multiple sclerosis.

This clonotype was detected once. The CDR3 DNA follows: TGTGCCAGCGAAGTTTCCGGGGGGCTGGGTACCGGGGAGCTGTTTTTT. As protein: CASEVSGGLGTGELFF. The chain carries TRBV28 and TRBJ2-2; D is possibly TRBD2 (7 bases). The CDR3 length is 16 residues. V lost 8 bases and J 5 bases, leaving 21 bases between the germline ends. CDR1 MDHEN and CDR2 SYDVKM come from the germline V gene.

The V gene is TRBV13, the J gene TRBJ2-3; 7 bases fit TRBD2. V lost 6 bases to trimming and J lost 2 bases; unmatched junction nucleotides: 11. The germline V gene encodes CDR1 PRHDT and CDR2 FYEKMQ (reference sequence). There are 16 residues in the CDR3. The CDR3 DNA reads as TGTGCCAGCAGAAAACTTCTAGCGGACCTCACAGATACGCAGTATTTT. Translating gives CASRKLLADLTDTQYF.

V and J are TRBV5-1 and TRBJ2-1; tentative D call: TRBD2 (6 bases). Between the trimmed V and J ends, which lost 3 bases and 7 bases, there was a span of 11 bases. The CDR3 covers 13 residues. CDR1 SGHRS and CDR2 YFSETQ come from the germline V gene. DNA for the CDR3: TGCGCCAGCAGCTCCCTAGCGCATAATGAGCAGTTCTTC. It is translated as CASSSLAHNEQFF.

This CDR3 reads CASRPGLAGVSDTGELFF. In nucleotides, the CDR3 is TGTGCCAGCAGGCCCGGACTAGCGGGAGTGAGCGACACCGGGGAGCTGTTTTTT. The rearrangement uses TRBV2 and TRBJ2-2; 13 bases are shared with TRBD2. Germline CDR1 and CDR2: SNHLY and FYNNEI. This CDR3 has 18 amino acids. V was pared by 6 bases and J by 3 bases, with 10 bases of the junction left unmatched. Based on the CDR3 plus reference TRBV2 and TRBJ2-2, the full variable domain is EPEVTQTPSHQVTQMGQEVILRCVPISNHLYFYWYRQILGQKVEFLVSFYNNEISEKSEIFDDQFSVERPDGSNFTLKIRSTKLEDSAMYFCASRPGLAGVSDTGELFFGEGSRLTVL.

This clonotype came up many times. V and J are TRBV27 and TRBJ1-2; 9 bases are a match to TRBD1. Trimming took 6 bases from V and 9 from J; bases not matched to a gene: 8. Germline-derived CDR1 and CDR2 are MNHEY and SMNVEV (reference sequence). This CDR3 is 13 amino acids long. The CDR3 region has the DNA TGTGCCAGCAGCCCGGACAGGGGACGAAGCTACACCTTC. Translating gives CASSPDRGRSYTF.

This clonotype has at least ten counts. This chain uses TRBV9 with TRBJ2-1; perhaps TRBD2 as D (6 bases). Germline V lookup: CDR1 SGDLS, CDR2 YYNGEE. Trimming shortened V by 0 bases and J by 7 bases, and 14 bases separated the two germline ends. The CDR3 has 15 residues. CDR3 nucleotides: TGTGCCAGCAGCGTAGGCCCTAGCGCCGAGAATGAGCAGTTCTTC. Translated, it gives CASSVGPSAENEQFF.

This clonotype was seen more than once but under ten times. The gene calls are TRBV30 and TRBJ2-2, with D uncertain. Trimming cost V 4 bases and J 6 bases, with 12 bases left between them. From germline, CDR1 is GTSNPN and CDR2 SVGIG (reference sequence). The CDR3 totals 13 residues. CDR3 sequence (DNA): TGTGCCTGGACACGAGTTGTGTCCGGGGAGCTGTTTTTT. Amino acid sequence: CAWTRVVSGELFF.

The gene calls are TRBV10-1 and TRBJ1-6; D is unclear. V gave up 3 bases and J gave up 8 bases, with 8 bases separating them. CDR3 length equals 13 residues. CDR1 is WNHNN and CDR2 is SYGVQD in the germline V gene (reference sequence). Written as DNA, the CDR3 is TGCGCCAGCAGTGACCTGACTGATTCACCCCTCCACTTT. Amino acid sequence: CASSDLTDSPLHF.

This clonotype appeared many times. V gene TRBV20-1 combines with J gene TRBJ2-1, with 8 bases aligning to TRBD2. The junction had 5 bases not matched to a gene; V was cut back by 0 bases and J by 1 base. This CDR3 region has 16 residues. Germline V gene data show CDR1 as DFQATT and CDR2 as SNEGSKA (reference sequence). CDR3 DNA sequence: TGCAGTGCTAGAGATATTAGCGGGATTTCCTACAATGAGCAGTTCTTC. Translation: CSARDISGISYNEQFF.